The 13 T cell receptor beta chains in this list originate from one sample, sequenced in a study of OX40 agonist ivuxolimab in advanced cancers. Generated by immunoSEQ multiplex PCR, the TCRdb table keeps only in-frame clones and is missing some. Altogether more than 60,000 clones are present, 84% being singletons, with the ten largest covering about 27%. The source material was CD4+ or CD8+ T cells sorted from blood, sampled in a trial of the OX40 agonist ivuxolimab. The receptor source for this set is an adult with an advanced solid tumor such as melanoma, head and neck, liver or kidney cancer.

V and J are TRBV25-1 and TRBJ2-7; 7 bases map to TRBD1. CDR3 length equals 15 residues. V lost 1 base and J lost 1; bases outside the gene matches: 4. Germline V gene lookup returns CDR1 MGHDK and CDR2 SYGVNS. In nucleotides, the CDR3 is TGTGCCAGCAGTGAATCCTTGGGACAGTCCTACGAGCAGTACTTC. Amino acids: CASSESLGQSYEQYF.

A remark on this clone: The sample has other DNA sequences that encode this CDR3 too. V gene TRBV19 combines with J gene TRBJ1-2; TRBD1 matches 7 bases. This CDR3 spans 13 amino acids. The J segment lost 4 bases and the V segment lost 4 bases, leaving 3 bases of the junction unmatched. The germline V gene has CDR1 LNHDA and CDR2 SQIVND (reference sequence). The CDR3 nucleotides read TGTGCCAGTAGTAGGGGACAGCTCTATGGCTACACCTTC. As protein: CASSRGQLYGYTF.

This chain joins TRBV30 and TRBJ1-4; D is unclear. Germline lookup yields CDR1 GTSNPN and CDR2 SVGIG (reference sequence). V lost 1 base, J lost 7 bases, and 16 bases lay in between. The CDR3 totals 15 residues. Here the CDR3 reads CAWSASWGGSEKLFF. The CDR3 nucleotides are TGTGCCTGGAGTGCCTCGTGGGGTGGCAGTGAAAAACTGTTTTTT.

This rearrangement joins TRBV28 to TRBJ1-3; the match to TRBD1 covers 8 bases. Germline assignment: CDR1 MDHEN and CDR2 SYDVKM. J gave up 5 bases and V 6 bases, and 3 bases lay outside the gene matches. The CDR3 sequence is 13 residues long. DNA for the CDR3: TGTGCCAGCAGCGACAGGGGAAGAAACACCATATATTTT. It translates to CASSDRGRNTIYF.

This chain links TRBV7-2 with TRBJ2-1; the D gene is possibly TRBD1 (6 bases). The CDR3 length is 16 residues. CDR1 is SGHTA and CDR2 is FQGNSA in the germline V gene. Trimming removed 4 bases at V and 2 bases at J, with 15 bases between. The CDR3 DNA sequence: TGTGCCAGCAGCTCGGGGACACAACTACCCTACAATGAGCAGTTCTTC. This codes for CASSSGTQLPYNEQFF.

The chain uses TRBV27 and TRBJ1-5; TRBD1 matches 7 bases. J was trimmed by 3 bases and V by 4 bases; bases with no gene match: 6. CDR1 and CDR2 (germline): MNHEY, SMNVEV (reference sequence). The CDR3 contains 15 residues. CDR3 in DNA: TGTGCCAGCAGTTCGGGGACAGTCCTCAATCAGCCCCAGCATTTT. Amino acids: CASSSGTVLNQPQHF.

V is TRBV11-2 and J is TRBJ2-2; tentatively, D is TRBD2 (6 bases). The CDR3 has 15 amino acids. The germline CDR1 and CDR2 sequences are SGHAT and FQNNGV. Trimming stripped 3 bases from V and 1 base from J, with 9 bases between. DNA of the CDR3: TGTGCCAGCAGCTTGAGGAGGGAGAACACCGGGGAGCTGTTTTTT. It yields the protein CASSLRRENTGELFF.

J is TRBJ2-7 and V is TRBV10-3; D unclear. The CDR3 is 15 amino acids. From germline, CDR1 is ENHRY and CDR2 SYGVKD. Trimming pared 0 bases from V and 0 bases from J, leaving 9 bases between. The CDR3 nucleotides read TGTGCCATCAGTGAGTCGTACAGCCTCTCCTACGAGCAGTACTTC. Its protein is CAISESYSLSYEQYF.

This chain joins TRBV5-4 and TRBJ2-4; D not certain. The germline V gene encodes CDR1 SGHNT and CDR2 YYREEE (reference sequence). The CDR3 spans 13 residues. Trimming stripped 0 bases from V and 3 bases from J, with 4 bases between. The CDR3 DNA reads as TGTGCCAGCAGCTTGGGCAGCAAAAACATTCAGTACTTC. Translated, it gives CASSLGSKNIQYF.

The count of this clone is one. V usage is TRBV5-1 and J usage is TRBJ2-1; D is perhaps TRBD1 or TRBD2 (5 bases each). The V and J ends lost 4 bases and 8 bases respectively, with 16 bases between them. CDR3 length: 14 amino acids. CDR1 and CDR2 from the germline V gene are SGHRS and YFSETQ. In DNA form, the CDR3 reads TGCGCCAGCAGCGACCCGCAGGGAGCTGATGAGCAGTTCTTC. It is translated as CASSDPQGADEQFF. The whole variable domain, filled in from reference TRBV5-1 and TRBJ2-1, reads KAGVTQTPRYLIKTRGQQVTLSCSPISGHRSVSWYQQTPGQGLQFLFEYFSETQRNKGNFPGRFSGRQFSNSRSEMNVSTLELGDSALYLCASSDPQGADEQFFGPGTRLTVL.

The V call is TRBV11-2, the J call TRBJ2-7; possibly TRBD1 for D (6 bases). V dropped 5 bases and J dropped 2 bases, with 19 bases sitting between them. The CDR3 extends over 16 amino acids. Germline V CDR1 and CDR2: SGHAT, FQNNGV. CDR3 protein: CASSTPTNRDPYEQYF. The CDR3 region has the DNA TGTGCCAGCAGCACCCCAACCAACAGGGACCCCTACGAGCAGTACTTC.

V and J are TRBV6-5 and TRBJ1-1; D is perhaps TRBD1 (5 bases). Trimming left V 7 bases short and J 1 base short, with 13 bases between. Germline assignment: CDR1 MNHEY and CDR2 SVGAGI. CDR3 length: 14 amino acids. CDR3 in amino acids: CASTFGTPNTEAFF. As DNA, the CDR3 is TGTGCCAGCACTTTCGGGACTCCGAACACTGAAGCTTTCTTT.

The rearrangement links TRBV5-4 to TRBJ2-7; TRBD2 agrees at 13 bases. The V gene's germline CDR1 is SGHNT and CDR2 YYREEE (reference sequence). CDR3 length equals 16 residues. Trimming took 1 base from V and 2 from J; bases not matched to a gene: 3. Here the CDR3 DNA reads TGTGCCAGCAGCTTGCCGGGGACTAGCGGGACCTACGAGCAGTACTTC. This encodes CASSLPGTSGTYEQYF.